The clone carrying this TCR beta chain occurred a few times. Its cognate antigen is unknown. The PCR ran on 60 Vbeta and 13 Jbeta primers. Source study methods: There were about 88 million unique TCR beta chains by a later count, and about 12 million of them were shared. Clones were read by immunoSEQ multiplex PCR, and TCRdb kept only the in-frame ones, dropping some. The V and J calls and clone size were taken over from that table, and D and trimming were inferred from the DNA. This sample has 150,000 to 200,000 clones; 70% to 90% occur once, and the top ten carry about 2.5%. The V end was cut by 5 bases, the J end by 3 bases, with 5 bases between. Germline lookup yields CDR1 MDHEN and CDR2 SYDVKM. The CDR3 extends over 11 amino acids. The data derive from a study of cytomegalovirus exposure and HLA in healthy donors. Study outcomes and limitations: Compared with the approximately 700-donor mean, an Asian-associated ancestry cluster reportedly had fewer N-insertions, according to a later analysis. The authors later found TCR association rates varying by HLA locus, with DRB1 most and HLA-C fewest. Later work showed greater clonal expansion in HLA-associated TCR beta chains than in equally common others.

The receptor was isolated from a woman aged 45-65 years in good health and CMV-seronegative. The sequenced sample was PBMCs. The genes are TRBV28 and TRBJ2-7; D is uncertain. The CDR3 reads CASSPLYEQYF. The DNA for the CDR3 is TGTGCCAGCAGTCCCCTCTACGAGCAGTACTTC.